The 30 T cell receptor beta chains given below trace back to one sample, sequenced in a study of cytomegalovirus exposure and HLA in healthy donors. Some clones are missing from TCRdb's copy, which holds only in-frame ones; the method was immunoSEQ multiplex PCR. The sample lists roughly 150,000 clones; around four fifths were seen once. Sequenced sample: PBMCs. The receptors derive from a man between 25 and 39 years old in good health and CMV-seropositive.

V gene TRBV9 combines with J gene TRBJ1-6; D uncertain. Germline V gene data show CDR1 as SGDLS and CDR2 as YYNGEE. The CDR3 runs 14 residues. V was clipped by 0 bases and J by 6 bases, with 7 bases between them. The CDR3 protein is CASSVGRLNSPLHF. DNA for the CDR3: TGTGCCAGCAGCGTAGGGCGGCTTAATTCACCCCTCCACTTT.

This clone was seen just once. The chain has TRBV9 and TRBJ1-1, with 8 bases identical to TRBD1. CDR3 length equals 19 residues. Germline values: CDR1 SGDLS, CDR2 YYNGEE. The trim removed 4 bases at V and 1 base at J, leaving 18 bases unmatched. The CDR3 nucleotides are TGTGCCAGCAGCCTTTCTCCCAGGGGGCAATGGGGACCGAACACTGAAGCTTTCTTT. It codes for CASSLSPRGQWGPNTEAFF. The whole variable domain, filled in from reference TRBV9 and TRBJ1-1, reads DSGVTQTPKHLITATGQRVTLRCSPRSGDLSVYWYQQSLDQGLQFLIQYYNGEERAKGNILERFSAQQFPDLHSELNLSSLELGDSALYFCASSLSPRGQWGPNTEAFFGQGTRLTVV.

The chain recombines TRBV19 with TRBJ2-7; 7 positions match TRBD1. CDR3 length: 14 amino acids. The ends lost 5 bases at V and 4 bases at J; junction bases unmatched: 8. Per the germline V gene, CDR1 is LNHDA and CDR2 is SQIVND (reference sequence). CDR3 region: CASSVLTGEYEQYF. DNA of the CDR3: TGTGCCAGTAGTGTGTTAACAGGGGAATACGAGCAGTACTTC.

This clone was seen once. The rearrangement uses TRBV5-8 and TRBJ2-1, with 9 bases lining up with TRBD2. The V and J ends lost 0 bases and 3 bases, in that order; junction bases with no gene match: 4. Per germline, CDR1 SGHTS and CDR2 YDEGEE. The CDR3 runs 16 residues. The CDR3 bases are TGTGCCAGCAGCTTGGAAGTAGCGGGGGACTACAATGAGCAGTTCTTC. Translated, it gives CASSLEVAGDYNEQFF. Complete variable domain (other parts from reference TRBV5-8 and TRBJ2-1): EAGVTQSPTHLIKTRGQQATLRCSPISGHTSVYWYQQALGLGLQFLLWYDEGEERNRGNFPPRFSGRQFPNYSSELNVNALELEDSALYLCASSLEVAGDYNEQFFGPGTRLTVL.

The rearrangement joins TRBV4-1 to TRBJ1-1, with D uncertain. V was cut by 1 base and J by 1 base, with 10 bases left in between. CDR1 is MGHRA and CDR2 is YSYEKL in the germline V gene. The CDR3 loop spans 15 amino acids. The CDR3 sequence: CASSQAGQWNTEAFF. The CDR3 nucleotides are TGCGCCAGCAGCCAAGCTGGCCAGTGGAACACTGAAGCTTTCTTT.

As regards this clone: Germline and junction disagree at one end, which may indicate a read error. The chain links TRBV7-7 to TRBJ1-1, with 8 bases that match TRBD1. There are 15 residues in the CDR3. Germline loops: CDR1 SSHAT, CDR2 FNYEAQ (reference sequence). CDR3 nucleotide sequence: TGTGCTAGCAGCTTAGCGACAGGGGAGAACACTGAAGCTTTCTTT. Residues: CASSLATGENTEAFF.

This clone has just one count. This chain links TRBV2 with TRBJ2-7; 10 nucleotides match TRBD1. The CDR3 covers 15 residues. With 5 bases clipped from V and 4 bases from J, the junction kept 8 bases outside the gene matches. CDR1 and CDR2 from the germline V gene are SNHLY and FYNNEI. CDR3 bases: TGTGCCAGCAGTCCGGGACAGGGGCTTCGATACGAGCAGTACTTC. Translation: CASSPGQGLRYEQYF. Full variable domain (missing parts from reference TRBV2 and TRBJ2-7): EPEVTQTPSHQVTQMGQEVILRCVPISNHLYFYWYRQILGQKVEFLVSFYNNEISEKSEIFDDQFSVERPDGSNFTLKIRSTKLEDSAMYFCASSPGQGLRYEQYFGPGTRLTVT.

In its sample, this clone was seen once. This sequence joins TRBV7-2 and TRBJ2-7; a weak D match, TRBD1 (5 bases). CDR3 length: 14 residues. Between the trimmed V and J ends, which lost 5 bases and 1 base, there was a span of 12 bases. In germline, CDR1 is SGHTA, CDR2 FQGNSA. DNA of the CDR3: TGTGCCAGCAGCCTAACCGACAGTTCCTACGAGCAGTACTTC. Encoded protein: CASSLTDSSYEQYF.

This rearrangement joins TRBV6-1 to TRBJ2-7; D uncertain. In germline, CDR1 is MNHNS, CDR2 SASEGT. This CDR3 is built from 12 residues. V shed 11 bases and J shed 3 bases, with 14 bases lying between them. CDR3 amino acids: CALLLLSYEQYF. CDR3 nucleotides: TGTGCCCTTCTCCTGCTCAGCTACGAGCAGTACTTC.

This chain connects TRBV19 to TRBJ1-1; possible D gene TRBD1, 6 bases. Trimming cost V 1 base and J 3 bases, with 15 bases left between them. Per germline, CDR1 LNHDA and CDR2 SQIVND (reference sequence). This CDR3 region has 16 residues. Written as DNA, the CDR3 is TGTGCCAGTAGTATAGGGGCAGGGGCTACCCACACTGAAGCTTTCTTT. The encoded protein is CASSIGAGATHTEAFF.

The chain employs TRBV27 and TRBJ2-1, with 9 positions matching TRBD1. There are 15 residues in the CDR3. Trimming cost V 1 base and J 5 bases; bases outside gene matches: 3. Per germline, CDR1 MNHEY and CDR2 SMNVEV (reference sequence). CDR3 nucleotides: TGTGCCAGCAGTTTATGGGGACAGGGTAACAATGAGCAGTTCTTC. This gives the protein CASSLWGQGNNEQFF.

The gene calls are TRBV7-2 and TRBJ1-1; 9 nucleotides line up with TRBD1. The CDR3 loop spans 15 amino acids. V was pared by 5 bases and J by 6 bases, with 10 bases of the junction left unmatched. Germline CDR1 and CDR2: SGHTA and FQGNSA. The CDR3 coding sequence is TGTGCCAGCAGCAACCCTTGGGACAGGGTTCCTGAAGCTTTCTTT. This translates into CASSNPWDRVPEAFF.

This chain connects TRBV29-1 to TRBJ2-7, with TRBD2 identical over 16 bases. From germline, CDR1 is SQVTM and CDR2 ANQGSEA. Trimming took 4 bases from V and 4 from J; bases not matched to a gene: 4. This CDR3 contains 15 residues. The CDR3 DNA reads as TGCAGCGTTGGGGGACTAGCGGGGGGGCCGTACGAGCAGTACTTC. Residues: CSVGGLAGGPYEQYF.

The CDR3 loop reads CASSLRIDRGYGGELFF. CDR3 nucleotides: TGTGCCAGCAGCTTAAGAATAGACAGGGGGTACGGCGGGGAGCTGTTTTTT. This rearrangement joins TRBV7-6 to TRBJ2-2, with 9 nucleotides matching TRBD1. Germline CDR1 is SGHVS and CDR2 is FNYEAQ. Unmatched junction bases numbered 11, after V lost 2 bases and J lost 7 bases. The CDR3 length is 17 residues.

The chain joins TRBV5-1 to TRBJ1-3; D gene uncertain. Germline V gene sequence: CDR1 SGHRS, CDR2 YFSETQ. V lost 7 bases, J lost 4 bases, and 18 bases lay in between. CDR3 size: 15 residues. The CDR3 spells CASRPAGFGGNTIYF. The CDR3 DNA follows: TGCGCCAGCCGTCCGGCGGGGTTCGGAGGAAACACCATATATTTT. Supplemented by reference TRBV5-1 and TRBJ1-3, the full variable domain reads KAGVTQTPRYLIKTRGQQVTLSCSPISGHRSVSWYQQTPGQGLQFLFEYFSETQRNKGNFPGRFSGRQFSNSRSEMNVSTLELGDSALYLCASRPAGFGGNTIYFGEGSWLTVV.

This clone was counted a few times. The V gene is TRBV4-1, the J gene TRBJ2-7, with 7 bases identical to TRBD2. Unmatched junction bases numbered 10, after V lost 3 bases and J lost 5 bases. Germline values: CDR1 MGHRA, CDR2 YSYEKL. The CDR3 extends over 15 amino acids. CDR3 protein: CASSHPSGSSNEQYF. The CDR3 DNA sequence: TGCGCCAGCAGCCACCCTAGCGGATCTTCCAACGAGCAGTACTTC.

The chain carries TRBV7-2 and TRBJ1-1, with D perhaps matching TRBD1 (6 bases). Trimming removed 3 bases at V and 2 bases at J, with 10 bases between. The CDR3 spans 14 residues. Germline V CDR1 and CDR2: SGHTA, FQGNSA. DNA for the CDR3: TGTGCCAGCAGCTTGACAGGAGTAAACACTGAAGCTTTCTTT. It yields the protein CASSLTGVNTEAFF.

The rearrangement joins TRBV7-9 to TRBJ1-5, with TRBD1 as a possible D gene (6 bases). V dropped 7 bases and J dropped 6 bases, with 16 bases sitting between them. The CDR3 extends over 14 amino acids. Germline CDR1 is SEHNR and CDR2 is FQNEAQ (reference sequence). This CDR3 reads CASTNGGGRQPQHF. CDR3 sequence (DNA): TGTGCCAGCACCAACGGGGGGGGGCGTCAGCCCCAGCATTTT.

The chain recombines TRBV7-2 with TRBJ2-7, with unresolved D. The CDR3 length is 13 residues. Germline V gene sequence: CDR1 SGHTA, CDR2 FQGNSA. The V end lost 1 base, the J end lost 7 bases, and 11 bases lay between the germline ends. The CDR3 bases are TGTGCCAGCAGCTTAGGCGCCTCCTCTGAGCAGTACTTC. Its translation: CASSLGASSEQYF.

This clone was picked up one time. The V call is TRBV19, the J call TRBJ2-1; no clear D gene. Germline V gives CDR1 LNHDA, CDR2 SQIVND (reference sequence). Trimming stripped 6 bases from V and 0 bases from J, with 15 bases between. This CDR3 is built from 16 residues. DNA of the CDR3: TGTGCCAGTAGCCTAGGCGAGTGGAGCTCCTACAATGAGCAGTTCTTC. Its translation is CASSLGEWSSYNEQFF.

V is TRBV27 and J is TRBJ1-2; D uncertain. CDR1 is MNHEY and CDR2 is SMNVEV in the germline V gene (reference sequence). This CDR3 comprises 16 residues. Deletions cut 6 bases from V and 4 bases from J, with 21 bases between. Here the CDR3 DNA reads TGTGCCAGCAGCGCACTTTCCAAACTTAGCCGCTATGGCTACACCTTC. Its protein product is CASSALSKLSRYGYTF.

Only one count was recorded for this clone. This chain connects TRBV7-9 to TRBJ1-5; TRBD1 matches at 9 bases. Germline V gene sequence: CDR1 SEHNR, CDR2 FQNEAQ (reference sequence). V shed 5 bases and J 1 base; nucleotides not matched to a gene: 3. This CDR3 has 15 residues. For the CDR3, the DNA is TGTGCCAGCAGCCAGGGGACAGGGAGCAATCAGCCCCAGCATTTT. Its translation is CASSQGTGSNQPQHF. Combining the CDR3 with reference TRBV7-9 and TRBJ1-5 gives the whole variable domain DTGVSQNPRHKITKRGQNVTFRCDPISEHNRLYWYRQTLGQGPEFLTYFQNEAQLEKSRLLSDRFSAERPKGSFSTLEIQRTEQGDSAMYLCASSQGTGSNQPQHFGDGTRLSIL.

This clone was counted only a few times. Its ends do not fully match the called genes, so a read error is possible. The CDR3 sequence: CASSLARDEQYF. Here the CDR3 DNA reads TGTGCCAGCAGCCTAGCCAGGGACGAGCAGTACTTC. This chain links TRBV7-6 with TRBJ2-7; the D gene could be TRBD1 or TRBD2 (5 bases each). This CDR3 spans 12 amino acids. Germline CDR1 and CDR2: SGHVS and FNYEAQ. The full variable domain, in which reference TRBV7-6 and TRBJ2-7 provide the parts outside the CDR3, is GAGVSQSPRYKVTKRGQDVALRCDPISGHVSLYWYRQALGQGPEFLTYFNYEAQQDKSGLPNDRFSAERPEGSISTLTIQRTEQRDSAMYRCASSLARDEQYFGPGTRLTVT.

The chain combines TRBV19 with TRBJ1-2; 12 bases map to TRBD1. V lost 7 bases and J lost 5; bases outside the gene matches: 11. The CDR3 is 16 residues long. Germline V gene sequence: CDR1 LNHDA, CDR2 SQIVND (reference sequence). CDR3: CASTGLRGQGAYGYTF. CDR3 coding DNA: TGTGCCAGTACCGGACTGCGGGGACAGGGGGCGTATGGCTACACCTTC.

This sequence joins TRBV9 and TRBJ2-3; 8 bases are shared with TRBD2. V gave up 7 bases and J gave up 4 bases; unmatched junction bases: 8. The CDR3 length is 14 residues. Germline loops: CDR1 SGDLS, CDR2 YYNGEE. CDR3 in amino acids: CASAGGSGPDTQYF. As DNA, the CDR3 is TGTGCCAGCGCGGGGGGTTCGGGGCCAGATACGCAGTATTTT.

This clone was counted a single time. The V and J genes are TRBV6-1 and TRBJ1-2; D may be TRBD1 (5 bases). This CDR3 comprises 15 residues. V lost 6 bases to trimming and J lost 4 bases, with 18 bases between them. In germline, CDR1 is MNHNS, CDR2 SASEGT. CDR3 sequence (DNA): TGTGCCAGCAGCGCCCAGTGGGGACTGCCCTATGGCTACACCTTC. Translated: CASSAQWGLPYGYTF.

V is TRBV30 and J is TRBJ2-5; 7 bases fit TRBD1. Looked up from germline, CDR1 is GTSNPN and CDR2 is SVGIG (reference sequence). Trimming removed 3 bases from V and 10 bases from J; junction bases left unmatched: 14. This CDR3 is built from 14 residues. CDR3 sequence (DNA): TGTGCCTGGAGCCTGACAGGGATCAAGCGTGGCCAGTACTTC. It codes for CAWSLTGIKRGQYF.

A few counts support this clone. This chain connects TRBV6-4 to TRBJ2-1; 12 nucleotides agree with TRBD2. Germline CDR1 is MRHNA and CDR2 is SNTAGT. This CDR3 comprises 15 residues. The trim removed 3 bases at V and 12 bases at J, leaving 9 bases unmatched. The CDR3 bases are TGTGCCAGCAGTGAGTCGACTAGCGGGGGTCAGGGGCAGTTCTTC. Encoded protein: CASSESTSGGQGQFF.

CDR3 in amino acids: CASSTGTGGYEQYF. CDR3 in DNA: TGTGCCAGTAGTACAGGGACAGGGGGCTACGAGCAGTACTTC. The chain recombines TRBV19 with TRBJ2-7; 11 bases map to TRBD1. Germline CDR1 and CDR2: LNHDA and SQIVND (reference sequence). V lost 4 bases and J lost 3; bases outside the gene matches: 2. The CDR3 runs to 14 residues.

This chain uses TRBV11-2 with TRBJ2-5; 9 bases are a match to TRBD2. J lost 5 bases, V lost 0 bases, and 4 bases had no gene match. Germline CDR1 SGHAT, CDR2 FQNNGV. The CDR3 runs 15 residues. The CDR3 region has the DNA TGTGCCAGCAGCTTAGAGCGGGGGGGCTTGGAGACCCAGTACTTC. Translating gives CASSLERGGLETQYF.